This record covers a single T cell receptor (beta chain). There are 14 residues in the CDR3. V shed 0 bases and J shed 5 bases, with 13 bases lying between them. Germline CDR1 is GTSNPN and CDR2 is SVGIG (reference sequence). Sequencing used immunoSEQ multiplex PCR; TCRdb keeps in-frame clones, though not all of them. The sample contains more than 250,000 clones, 87% of which appear only once. The sample originates from a study of Ad26.COV2.S vaccination and SARS-CoV-2 variants. Study-level background: Donor was in the COV1001 Ad26.COV2.S trial arm.

Treatment noted: 19 received Ad26.COV2.S at low or high dose, single or two shots; a few received placebo; per-sample allocation not given. Samples analyzed were those drawn on day 63 after the first vaccine or placebo injection. Whoever gave the sample was an adult aged 18-55 years in Boston. As its vector, the vaccine had Ad26, which expressed Wuhan-strain SARS-CoV-2 spike. The source was peripheral blood, collected in a trial of Ad26.COV2.S vaccine versus placebo. The TCR sequence derives from a person between 18 and 60 years old who received the Ad26.COV2.S COVID-19 vaccine or a placebo. The chain employs TRBV30 and TRBJ2-5, with D possibly being TRBD2 (5 bases). CDR3: CAWSVMVPGETQYF. CDR3 coding DNA: TGTGCCTGGAGTGTAATGGTTCCGGGGGAGACCCAGTACTTC. The variable domain in full, with the rest retrieved from reference TRBV30 and TRBJ2-5, is SQTIHQWPATLVQPVGSPLSLECTVEGTSNPNLYWYRQAAGRGLQLLFYSVGIGQISSEVPQNLSASRPQDRQFILSSKKLLLSDSGFYLCAWSVMVPGETQYFGPGTRLLVL.